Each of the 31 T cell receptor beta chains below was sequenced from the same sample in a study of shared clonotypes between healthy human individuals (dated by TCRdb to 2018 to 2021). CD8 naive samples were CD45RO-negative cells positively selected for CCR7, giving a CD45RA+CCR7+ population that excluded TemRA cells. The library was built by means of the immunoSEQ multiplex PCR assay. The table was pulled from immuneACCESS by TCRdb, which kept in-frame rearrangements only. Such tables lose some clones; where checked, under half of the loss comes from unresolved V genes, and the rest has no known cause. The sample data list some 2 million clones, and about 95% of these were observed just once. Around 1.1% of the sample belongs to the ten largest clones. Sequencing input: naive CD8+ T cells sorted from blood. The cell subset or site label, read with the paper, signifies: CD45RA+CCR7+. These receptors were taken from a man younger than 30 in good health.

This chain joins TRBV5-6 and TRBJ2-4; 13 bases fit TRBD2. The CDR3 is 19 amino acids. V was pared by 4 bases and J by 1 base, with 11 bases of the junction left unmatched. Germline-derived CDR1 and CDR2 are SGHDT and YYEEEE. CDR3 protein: CASSEPGLAGMGAKNIQYF. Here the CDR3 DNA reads TGTGCCAGCAGCGAACCGGGACTAGCGGGAATGGGTGCCAAAAACATTCAGTACTTC. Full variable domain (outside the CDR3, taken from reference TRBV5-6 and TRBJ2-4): DAGVTQSPTHLIKTRGQQVTLRCSPKSGHDTVSWYQQALGQGPQFIFQYYEEEERQRGNFPDRFSGHQFPNYSSELNVNALLLGDSALYLCASSEPGLAGMGAKNIQYFGAGTRLSVL.

CDR3 in amino acids: CATSPRVSGVYEQYF. Written as DNA, the CDR3 is TGTGCCACCAGCCCCCGTGTTAGCGGGGTTTACGAGCAGTACTTC. J is TRBJ2-7 and V is TRBV15; 8 nucleotides agree with TRBD2. The V gene end was trimmed by 5 bases and the J gene end by 4 bases; junction bases not matched to a gene: 10. Germline CDR1 and CDR2: LNHNV and YYDKDF (reference sequence). The CDR3 has 15 residues.

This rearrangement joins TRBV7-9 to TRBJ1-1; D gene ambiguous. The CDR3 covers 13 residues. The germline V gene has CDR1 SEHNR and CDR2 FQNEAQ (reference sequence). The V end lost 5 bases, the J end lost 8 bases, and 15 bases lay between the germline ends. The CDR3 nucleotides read TGTGCCAGCAGCAAGGCCCCTAAAAACGAAGCTTTCTTT. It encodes CASSKAPKNEAFF.

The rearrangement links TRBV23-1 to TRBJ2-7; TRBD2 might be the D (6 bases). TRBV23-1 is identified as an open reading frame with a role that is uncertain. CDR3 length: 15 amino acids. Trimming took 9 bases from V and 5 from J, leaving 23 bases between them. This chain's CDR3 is CARDRVTGEGDEQYF. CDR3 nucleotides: TGCGCCAGGGACCGTGTGACGGGAGAAGGAGACGAGCAGTACTTC.

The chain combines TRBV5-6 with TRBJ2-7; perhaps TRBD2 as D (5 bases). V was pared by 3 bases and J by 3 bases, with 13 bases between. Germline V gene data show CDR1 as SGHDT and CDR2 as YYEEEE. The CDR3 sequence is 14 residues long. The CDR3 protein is CASSYGGSNYEQYF. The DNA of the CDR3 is TGTGCCAGCAGCTATGGCGGGTCAAACTACGAGCAGTACTTC.

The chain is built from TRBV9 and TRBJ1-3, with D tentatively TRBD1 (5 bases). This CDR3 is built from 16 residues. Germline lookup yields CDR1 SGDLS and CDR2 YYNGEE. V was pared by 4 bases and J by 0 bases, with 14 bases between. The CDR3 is CASSSVGVYSGNTIYF. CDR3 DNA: TGTGCCAGCAGCTCCGTGGGGGTTTACTCTGGAAACACCATATATTTT.

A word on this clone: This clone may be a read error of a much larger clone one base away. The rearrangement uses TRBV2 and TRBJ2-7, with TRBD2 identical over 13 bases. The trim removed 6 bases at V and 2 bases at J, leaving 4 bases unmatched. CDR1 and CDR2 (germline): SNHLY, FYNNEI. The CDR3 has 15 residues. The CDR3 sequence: CASSQGTSGAYEQYF. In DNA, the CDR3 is TGTGCCAGCAGCCAGGGGACTAGCGGGGCCTACGAGCAGTACTTC.

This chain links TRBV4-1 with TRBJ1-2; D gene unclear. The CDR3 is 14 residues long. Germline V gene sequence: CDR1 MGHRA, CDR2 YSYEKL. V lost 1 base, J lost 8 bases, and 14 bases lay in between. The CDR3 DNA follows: TGCGCCAGCAGCCAAGCCGGGGTCGGTAGGGGCTACACCTTC. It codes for CASSQAGVGRGYTF.

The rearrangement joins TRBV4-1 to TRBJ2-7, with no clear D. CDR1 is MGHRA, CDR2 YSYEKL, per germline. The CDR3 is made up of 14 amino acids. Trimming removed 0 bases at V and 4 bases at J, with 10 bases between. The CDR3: CASSQDGVGYEQYF. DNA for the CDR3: TGCGCCAGCAGCCAAGATGGGGTCGGATACGAGCAGTACTTC.

This chain's CDR3 is CASGGRAGELFF. DNA of the CDR3: TGTGCCAGCGGAGGTCGGGCCGGGGAGCTGTTTTTT. This chain joins TRBV6-5 and TRBJ2-2, with TRBD2 as a possible D gene (5 bases). With 8 bases removed from V and 6 bases from J, the gap between germline ends came to 10 bases. The CDR3 covers 12 residues. Germline CDR1 MNHEY, CDR2 SVGAGI.

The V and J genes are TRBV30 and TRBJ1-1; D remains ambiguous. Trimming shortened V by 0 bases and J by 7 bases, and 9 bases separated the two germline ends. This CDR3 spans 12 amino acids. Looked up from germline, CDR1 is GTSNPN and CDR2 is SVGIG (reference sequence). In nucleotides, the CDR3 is TGTGCCTGGAGTGTACGGGCGCATGAAGCTTTCTTT. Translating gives CAWSVRAHEAFF.

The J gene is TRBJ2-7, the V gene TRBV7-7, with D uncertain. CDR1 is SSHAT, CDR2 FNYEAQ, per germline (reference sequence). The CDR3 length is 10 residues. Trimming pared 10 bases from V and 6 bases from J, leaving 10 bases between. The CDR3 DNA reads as TGTGCCAATCCGGCCGGCGAGCAGTACTTC. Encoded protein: CANPAGEQYF.

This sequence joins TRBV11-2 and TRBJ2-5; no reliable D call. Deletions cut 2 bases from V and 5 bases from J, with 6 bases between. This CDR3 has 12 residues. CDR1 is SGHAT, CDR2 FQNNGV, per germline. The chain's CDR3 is CASSLLLETQYF. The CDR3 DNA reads TGTGCCAGCAGCTTACTCTTGGAGACCCAGTACTTC.

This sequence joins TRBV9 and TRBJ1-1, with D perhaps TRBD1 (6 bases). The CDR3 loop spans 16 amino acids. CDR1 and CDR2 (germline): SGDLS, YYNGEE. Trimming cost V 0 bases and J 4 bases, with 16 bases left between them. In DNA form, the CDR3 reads TGTGCCAGCAGCGTAGGATCGTCAGGGGTGGCCACTGAAGCTTTCTTT. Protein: CASSVGSSGVATEAFF.

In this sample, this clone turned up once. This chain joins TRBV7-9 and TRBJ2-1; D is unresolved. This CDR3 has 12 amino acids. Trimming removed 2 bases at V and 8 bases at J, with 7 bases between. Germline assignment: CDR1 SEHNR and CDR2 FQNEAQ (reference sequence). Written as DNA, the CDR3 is TGTGCCAGCAGCTTAATCTATGATGAGCAGTTCTTC. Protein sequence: CASSLIYDEQFF.

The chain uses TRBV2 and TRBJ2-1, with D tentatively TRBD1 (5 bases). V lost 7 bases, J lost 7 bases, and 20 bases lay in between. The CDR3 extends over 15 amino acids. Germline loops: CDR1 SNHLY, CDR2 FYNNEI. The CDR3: CASNLADSRHNEQFF. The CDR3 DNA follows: TGTGCCAGCAACCTGGCTGACAGCCGTCATAATGAGCAGTTCTTC.

As DNA, the CDR3 is TGTGCCAGCAGCCCCGACAGGGGACCTTCCTACGAGCAGTACTTC. It encodes CASSPDRGPSYEQYF. The V call is TRBV5-4, the J call TRBJ2-7; 8 bases align to TRBD1. The CDR3 runs to 15 residues. The V and J ends lost 4 bases and 1 base, in that order; junction bases with no gene match: 7. The germline gives CDR1 SGHNT, CDR2 YYREEE (reference sequence).

The CDR3: CASSDEGDTQYF. The CDR3 coding sequence is TGTGCCAGCAGCGACGAGGGGGATACGCAGTATTTT. The chain joins TRBV7-9 to TRBJ2-3, with D perhaps given as TRBD1 or TRBD2 (5 bases each). Looked up from germline, CDR1 is SEHNR and CDR2 is FQNEAQ (reference sequence). There are 12 residues in the CDR3. V lost 5 bases and J lost 6, with 9 bases in between.

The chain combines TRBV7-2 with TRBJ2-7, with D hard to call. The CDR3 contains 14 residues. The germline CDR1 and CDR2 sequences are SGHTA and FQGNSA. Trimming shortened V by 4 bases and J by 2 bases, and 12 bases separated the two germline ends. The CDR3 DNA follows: TGTGCCAGCAGCTCTGACTGGGCCACCTACGAGCAGTACTTC. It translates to CASSSDWATYEQYF.

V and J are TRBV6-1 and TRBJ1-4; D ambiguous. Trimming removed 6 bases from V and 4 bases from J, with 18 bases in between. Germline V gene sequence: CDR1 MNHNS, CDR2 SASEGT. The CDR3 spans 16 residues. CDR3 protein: CASRENDKGINEKLFF. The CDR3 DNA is TGTGCCAGCAGAGAAAACGACAAAGGCATTAATGAAAAACTGTTTTTT.

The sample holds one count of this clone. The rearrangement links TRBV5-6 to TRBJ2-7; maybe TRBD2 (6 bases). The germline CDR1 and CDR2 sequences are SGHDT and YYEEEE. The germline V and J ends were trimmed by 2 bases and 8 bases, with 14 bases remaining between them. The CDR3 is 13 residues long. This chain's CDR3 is CASSLTGEVQQYF. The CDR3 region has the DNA TGTGCCAGCAGCTTAACCGGGGAGGTACAGCAGTACTTC.

CDR3 loop: CASSISAVFSYEQYF. CDR3 sequence (DNA): TGTGCCAGTAGTATCAGCGCTGTTTTCTCCTACGAGCAGTACTTC. The rearrangement joins TRBV19 to TRBJ2-7; D is ambiguous. The germline V gene encodes CDR1 LNHDA and CDR2 SQIVND (reference sequence). The CDR3 has 15 residues. Between the trimmed V and J ends, which lost 3 bases and 0 bases, there was a span of 12 bases.

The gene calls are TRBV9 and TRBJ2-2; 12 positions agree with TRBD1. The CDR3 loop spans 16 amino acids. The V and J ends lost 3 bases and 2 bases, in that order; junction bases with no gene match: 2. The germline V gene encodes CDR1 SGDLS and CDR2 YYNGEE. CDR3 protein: CASSGDRGLNTGELFF. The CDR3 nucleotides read TGTGCCAGCAGCGGGGACAGGGGGCTAAACACCGGGGAGCTGTTTTTT.

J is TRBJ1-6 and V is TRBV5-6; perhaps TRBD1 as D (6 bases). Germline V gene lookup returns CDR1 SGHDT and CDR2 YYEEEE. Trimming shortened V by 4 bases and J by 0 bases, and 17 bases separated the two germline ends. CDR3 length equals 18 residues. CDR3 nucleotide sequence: TGTGCCAGCAGCGACGACAGGAAAACTTTCTCCTATAATTCACCCCTCCACTTT. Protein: CASSDDRKTFSYNSPLHF.

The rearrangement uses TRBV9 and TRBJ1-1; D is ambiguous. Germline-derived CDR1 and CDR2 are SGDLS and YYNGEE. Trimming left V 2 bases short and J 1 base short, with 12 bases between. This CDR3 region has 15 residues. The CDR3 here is CASSVKSDANTEAFF. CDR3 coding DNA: TGTGCCAGCAGCGTCAAATCAGATGCGAACACTGAAGCTTTCTTT.

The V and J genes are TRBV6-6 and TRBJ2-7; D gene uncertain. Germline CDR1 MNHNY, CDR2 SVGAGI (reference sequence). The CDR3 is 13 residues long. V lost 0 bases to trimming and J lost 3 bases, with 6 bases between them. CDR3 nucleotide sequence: TGTGCCAGCAGTTACTCCGACAACTACGAGCAGTACTTC. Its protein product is CASSYSDNYEQYF.

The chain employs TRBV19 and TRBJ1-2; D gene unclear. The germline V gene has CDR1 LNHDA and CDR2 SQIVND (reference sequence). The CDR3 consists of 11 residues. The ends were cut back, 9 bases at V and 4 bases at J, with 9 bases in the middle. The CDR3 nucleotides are TGTGCCAGCGAAAGCGGCTATGGCTACACCTTC. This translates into CASESGYGYTF. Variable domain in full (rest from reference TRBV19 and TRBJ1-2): DGGITQSPKYLFRKEGQNVTLSCEQNLNHDAMYWYRQDPGQGLRLIYYSQIVNDFQKGDIAEGYSVSREKKESFPLTVTSAQKNPTAFYLCASESGYGYTFGSGTRLTVV.

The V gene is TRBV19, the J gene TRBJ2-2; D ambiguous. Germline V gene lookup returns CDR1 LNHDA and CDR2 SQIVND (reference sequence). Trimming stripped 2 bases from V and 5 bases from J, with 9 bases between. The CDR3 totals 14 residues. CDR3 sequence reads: CASSIPSPTGELFF. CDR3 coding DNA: TGTGCCAGTAGTATACCGTCCCCGACCGGGGAGCTGTTTTTT.

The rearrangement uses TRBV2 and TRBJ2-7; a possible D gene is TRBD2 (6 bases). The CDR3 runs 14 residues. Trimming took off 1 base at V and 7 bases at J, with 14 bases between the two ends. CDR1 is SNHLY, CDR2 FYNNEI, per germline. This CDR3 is CASSEVVSGGEQYF. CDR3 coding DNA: TGTGCCAGCAGTGAAGTAGTGAGTGGAGGGGAGCAGTACTTC.

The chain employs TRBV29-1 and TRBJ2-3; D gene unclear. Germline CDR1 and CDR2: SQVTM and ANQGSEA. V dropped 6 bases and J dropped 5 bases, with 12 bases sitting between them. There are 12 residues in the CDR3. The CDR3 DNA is TGCAGCGTCCGGGCTGACGAAGATACGCAGTATTTT. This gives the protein CSVRADEDTQYF.

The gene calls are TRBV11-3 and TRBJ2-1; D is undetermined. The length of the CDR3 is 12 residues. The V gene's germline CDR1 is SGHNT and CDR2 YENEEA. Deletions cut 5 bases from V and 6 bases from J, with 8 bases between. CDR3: CASSPESNEQFF. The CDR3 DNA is TGTGCCAGCAGCCCGGAGAGCAATGAGCAGTTCTTC. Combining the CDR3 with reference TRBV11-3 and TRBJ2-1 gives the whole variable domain EAGVVQSPRYKIIEKKQPVAFWCNPISGHNTLYWYLQNLGQGPELLIRYENEEAVDDSQLPKDRFSAERLKGVDSTLKIQPAELGDSAVYLCASSPESNEQFFGPGTRLTVL.